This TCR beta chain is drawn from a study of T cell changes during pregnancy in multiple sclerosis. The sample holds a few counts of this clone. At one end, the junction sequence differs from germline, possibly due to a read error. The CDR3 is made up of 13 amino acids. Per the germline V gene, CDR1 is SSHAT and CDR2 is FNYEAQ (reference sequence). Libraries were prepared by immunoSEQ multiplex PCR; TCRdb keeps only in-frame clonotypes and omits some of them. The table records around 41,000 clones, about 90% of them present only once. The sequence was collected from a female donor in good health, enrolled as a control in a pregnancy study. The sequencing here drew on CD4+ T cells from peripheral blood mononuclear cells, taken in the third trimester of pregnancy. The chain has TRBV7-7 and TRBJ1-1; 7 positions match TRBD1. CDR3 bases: TGTGCTAGCAGCTCCCATCAGGGGGCTGAAGCTTTCTTT. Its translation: CASSSHQGAEAFF.